The T cell receptor (beta chain) under discussion was sequenced for a study of cytomegalovirus exposure and HLA in healthy donors. The study, taken as a whole, reports: Later analysis revealed greater clonal expansion in HLA-associated TCR beta chains than in equally common others.

Germline V gene data show CDR1 as SGHDT and CDR2 as YYEEEE. After removal of 4 bases from V and 3 bases from J, the junction contained 5 bases not matched to a gene. The CDR3 is 16 residues long. On this clone: No antigen is known for it.

The PCR employed 60 Vbeta primers together with 13 Jbeta primers. Sequenced by immunoSEQ multiplex PCR; TCRdb stores in-frame clones only, minus some. The table lists 150,000 to 200,000 clones, roughly 80% of them singletons, with 2.4% in the top ten. The specimen was PBMCs. The receptor's source is a male donor in good health and CMV-seronegative. The V and J genes are TRBV5-6 and TRBJ2-1, with 12 bases aligning to TRBD2. CDR3 nucleotide sequence: TGTGCCAGCAGCCCCCAGACTAGCGGGAGCTACAATGAGCAGTTCTTC. It specifies CASSPQTSGSYNEQFF. Full variable domain (outside the CDR3, taken from reference TRBV5-6 and TRBJ2-1): DAGVTQSPTHLIKTRGQQVTLRCSPKSGHDTVSWYQQALGQGPQFIFQYYEEEERQRGNFPDRFSGHQFPNYSSELNVNALLLGDSALYLCASSPQTSGSYNEQFFGPGTRLTVL.